Each of the 12 T cell receptor beta chains below was sequenced from the same sample in a study of identical twins. MiXCR, applied by TCRdb to the 5' RACE reads, yields one record per CDR3 protein. The sample shows 350,000 or so distinct CDR3 sequences, about 9% of them seen only once. The sequenced sample was naive T cells sorted from blood. The receptors were sampled from a woman aged 50 to 60 in good health.

This rearrangement joins TRBV6-6 to TRBJ2-1; TRBD2 is a possible D gene (5 bases). The length of the CDR3 is 14 residues. Trimming took 4 bases from V and 5 from J, leaving 12 bases between them. The germline V gene encodes CDR1 MNHNY and CDR2 SVGAGI (reference sequence). The CDR3 nucleotides are TGTGCCAGCAGTTCTGAGAGGGTGAACAATGAGCAGTTCTTC. Translated: CASSSERVNNEQFF.

The chain links TRBV14 to TRBJ2-5, with unresolved D. Deletions cut 0 bases from V and 2 bases from J, with 10 bases between. CDR3 size: 15 residues. The germline gives CDR1 SGHDN, CDR2 FVKESK. As DNA, the CDR3 is TGTGCCAGCAGCCAAGATGCGCGATGGCAAGAGACCCAGTACTTC. It codes for CASSQDARWQETQYF.

The chain has TRBV6-1 and TRBJ1-1; D gene uncertain. The CDR3 runs 13 residues. The germline CDR1 and CDR2 sequences are MNHNS and SASEGT. V gave up 7 bases and J gave up 0 bases, with 9 bases separating them. CDR3 sequence: CASKIDLNTEAFF. In DNA form, the CDR3 reads TGTGCCAGCAAGATAGACTTGAACACTGAAGCTTTCTTT.

This clonotype was observed a handful of times. The chain is built from TRBV11-2 and TRBJ2-5; tentatively, D is TRBD2 (5 bases). CDR1 and CDR2 from the germline V gene are SGHAT and FQNNGV. The CDR3 spans 11 residues. The germline V and J ends were trimmed by 8 bases and 5 bases, with 9 bases remaining between them. The CDR3 reads CASRSGETQYF. CDR3 sequence (DNA): TGTGCCAGCCGTTCGGGGGAGACCCAGTACTTC.

The genes are TRBV4-2 and TRBJ2-3, with D perhaps TRBD2 (6 bases). The CDR3 covers 17 residues. CDR1 is LGHNA and CDR2 is YNFKEQ in the germline V gene. V shed 2 bases and J shed 0 bases, with 15 bases lying between them. CDR3 DNA sequence: TGTGCCAGCAGCCAATCCGCTAGCGAACCCAGCACAGATACGCAGTATTTT. Translation: CASSQSASEPSTDTQYF.

A remark on this clonotype: A much larger clone is a single base away; this may be a read error. V gene TRBV20-1 combines with J gene TRBJ2-4; no definite D call. Trimming pared 4 bases from V and 8 bases from J, leaving 9 bases between. CDR1 DFQATT and CDR2 SNEGSKA come from the germline V gene (reference sequence). This CDR3 is 11 amino acids long. The CDR3 DNA reads as TGCAGTGCTAAGCGCGGTCACATTCAGTACTTC. Its protein is CSAKRGHIQYF.

The gene calls are TRBV4-1 and TRBJ2-7, with 8 bases that match TRBD2. The length of the CDR3 is 13 residues. Germline-derived CDR1 and CDR2 are MGHRA and YSYEKL. J gave up 11 bases and V 0 bases, and 6 bases lay outside the gene matches. This CDR3 reads CASSQDFSGSKYF. The CDR3 DNA reads as TGCGCCAGCAGCCAAGATTTCAGCGGGAGTAAGTACTTC.

This clonotype turned up a few times. The chain carries TRBV27 and TRBJ2-1; no firm D call. The V end lost 5 bases, the J end lost 9 bases, and 17 bases lay between the germline ends. The CDR3 sequence is 14 residues long. In germline, CDR1 is MNHEY, CDR2 SMNVEV (reference sequence). The DNA of the CDR3 is TGTGCCAGCAGTCCCTCGGACCGGCTTATTGAGCAGTTCTTC. It is translated as CASSPSDRLIEQFF.

This clonotype was seen many times. The rearrangement uses TRBV12-3 or TRBV12-4 and TRBJ2-7; no clear D. This CDR3 is built from 12 residues. The V end lost 3 bases, the J end lost 7 bases, and 10 bases lay between the germline ends. In DNA, the CDR3 is TGTGCCAGCAGTTTGACCAGACGGGAGCAGTACTTC. Residues: CASSLTRREQYF.

This clonotype was counted at least ten times. The J gene is TRBJ1-1, the V gene TRBV29-1; TRBD1 aligns across 7 bases. From germline, CDR1 is SQVTM and CDR2 ANQGSEA. The V and J ends lost 6 bases and 3 bases, in that order; junction bases with no gene match: 7. The CDR3 is 13 residues long. The CDR3 region has the DNA TGCAGCGTAGCACAGGGGATCCACACTGAAGCTTTCTTT. As protein: CSVAQGIHTEAFF.

The chain is built from TRBV5-1 and TRBJ1-2; possible D gene TRBD1, 5 bases. CDR1 and CDR2 (germline): SGHRS, YFSETQ. The ends were cut back, 0 bases at V and 7 bases at J, with 10 bases in the middle. The CDR3 is 13 amino acids. In DNA, the CDR3 is TGCGCCAGCAGCTTGGCCATCGGGGCTGGCTACACCTTC. Translating gives CASSLAIGAGYTF.

At least ten counts were recorded for this clonotype. The J gene is TRBJ2-1, the V gene TRBV12-3 or TRBV12-4; 12 positions match TRBD2. V lost 6 bases and J lost 8; bases outside the gene matches: 8. The CDR3 length is 15 residues. CDR3 loop: CASSFTSGRFDEQFF. The CDR3 DNA reads TGTGCCAGCAGCTTCACTAGCGGGAGGTTCGATGAGCAGTTCTTC.